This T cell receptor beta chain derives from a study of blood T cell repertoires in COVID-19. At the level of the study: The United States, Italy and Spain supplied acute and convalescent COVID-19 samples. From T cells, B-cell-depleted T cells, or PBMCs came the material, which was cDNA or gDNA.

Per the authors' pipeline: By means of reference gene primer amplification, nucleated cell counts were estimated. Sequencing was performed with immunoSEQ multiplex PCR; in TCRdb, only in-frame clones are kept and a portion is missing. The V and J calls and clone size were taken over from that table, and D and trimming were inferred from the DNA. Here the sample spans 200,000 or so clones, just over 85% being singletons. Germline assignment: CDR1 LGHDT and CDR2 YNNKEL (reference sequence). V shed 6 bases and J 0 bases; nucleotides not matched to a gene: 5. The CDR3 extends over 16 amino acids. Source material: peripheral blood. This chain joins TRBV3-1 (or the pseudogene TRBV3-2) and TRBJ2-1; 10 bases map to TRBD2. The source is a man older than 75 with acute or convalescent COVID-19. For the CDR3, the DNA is TGTGCCAGCAGTAAATTAGCGGGGGGCTCCTACAATGAGCAGTTCTTC. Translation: CASSKLAGGSYNEQFF.